These T cell receptor beta chains were read from a single sample in a study of T cells in Graves' hyperthyroidism and ophthalmopathy. TCRdb used MiXCR to reprocess the multiplex PCR reads, holding one entry per CDR3 protein. The table includes 530,000 or so distinct CDR3 sequences, 17% detected once. The sequenced material came from blood. Receptor source: a woman in her late teens or twenties with Graves' ophthalmopathy. The CDR3 runs from the conserved cysteine through the conserved F or W. Fields, in order: D gene, clone size, V gene, J gene, CDR3 DNA, CDR3 protein. A D gene is named only where the DNA matches it firmly. The size of a clone is reported for some rows only, either as once, few or many, or as a class for expanded clones.

d_call: NA
clone_size: NA
v_call: TRBV20-1
j_call: TRBJ2-1
cdr3_nt: TGCAGTGCTAGCGACTCAGCGAGCTCCTGCAATGAGCAGTTCTTC
cdr3_aa: CSASDSASSCNEQFF

d_call: TRBD2
clone_size: once
v_call: TRBV9
j_call: TRBJ2-5
cdr3_nt: TGTGCCAGCAGCGACCCCCTACTAGCGGGAGAGACCCAAGAGACCCAGTACTTC
cdr3_aa: CASSDPLLAGETQETQYF

d_call: NA
clone_size: few
v_call: TRBV4-1
j_call: TRBJ1-4
cdr3_nt: TGCGCCAGCAGCCAAGAACAGGTGGGGAATGAAAAACTGTTTTTT
cdr3_aa: CASSQEQVGNEKLFF

d_call: NA
clone_size: few
v_call: TRBV30
j_call: TRBJ2-1
cdr3_nt: TGTGCCTGGAGTGAGGTGACTAGTTGGGTGCAGTTCTTC
cdr3_aa: CAWSEVTSWVQFF

d_call: NA
clone_size: NA
v_call: TRBV29-1
j_call: TRBJ1-2
cdr3_nt: TGCAGCCTCACAGGGCCCTATGGCTACACCTTC
cdr3_aa: CSLTGPYGYTF

d_call: NA
clone_size: many
v_call: TRBV9
j_call: TRBJ1-2
cdr3_nt: TGTGCCAGCAGCGTAGAGGCGGACTATGGCTACACCTTC
cdr3_aa: CASSVEADYGYTF

d_call: TRBD1
clone_size: many
v_call: TRBV11-2
j_call: TRBJ2-5
cdr3_nt: TGTGCCAGCAGCTCGGGGACAGGGGTCTTGGAGACCCAGTACTTC
cdr3_aa: CASSSGTGVLETQYF

d_call: NA
clone_size: NA
v_call: TRBV27
j_call: TRBJ2-6
cdr3_nt: TGTGCCAGCGGGTTAGGGGGGACAGGGGCCAACGTCCTGACTTTC
cdr3_aa: CASGLGGTGANVLTF

d_call: NA
clone_size: many
v_call: TRBV20-1
j_call: TRBJ1-4
cdr3_nt: TGCAGTGCTAGAGGGGCGGGGGATCCCGAGGAAAAACTGTTTTTT
cdr3_aa: CSARGAGDPEEKLFF

d_call: TRBD1
clone_size: NA
v_call: TRBV27
j_call: TRBJ2-7
cdr3_nt: TGTGCCAGCGGAGTGGTGGCAGGGGGTGTCGAGCAGTACTTC
cdr3_aa: CASGVVAGGVEQYF

d_call: TRBD1
clone_size: few
v_call: TRBV2
j_call: TRBJ2-2
cdr3_nt: TGTGCCAGCTCACCCAAACAGGGGGCGGCGAACACCGGGGAGCTGTTTTTT
cdr3_aa: CASSPKQGAANTGELFF

d_call: NA
clone_size: many
v_call: TRBV7-8
j_call: TRBJ1-6
cdr3_nt: TGTGCCAGCAGCCCACCCAGGGATCGGGGGAGTTCACCCCTCCACTTT
cdr3_aa: CASSPPRDRGSSPLHF

d_call: NA
clone_size: many
v_call: TRBV6-1
j_call: TRBJ2-7
cdr3_nt: TGTGCCAGCAGTGTTTGGAGGGGGATCCCCTACGAGCAGTACTTC
cdr3_aa: CASSVWRGIPYEQYF

d_call: NA
clone_size: once
v_call: TRBV28
j_call: TRBJ2-6
cdr3_nt: TGTGCCAGCAGTTTTTATCCCGGACCGCATTACTCTGGGGCCAACGTCCTGACTTTC
cdr3_aa: CASSFYPGPHYSGANVLTF

d_call: TRBD2
clone_size: few
v_call: TRBV3-1
j_call: TRBJ2-7
cdr3_nt: TGTGCCAGCAGCCAAGATCGGGAGCGGGGGAGATACGAGCAGTACTTC
cdr3_aa: CASSQDRERGRYEQYF

d_call: TRBD1
clone_size: many
v_call: TRBV10-3
j_call: TRBJ1-1
cdr3_nt: TGTGCCATCAGTGACGCAGGGGGCGCGGTCGGCACTGAAGCTTTCTTT
cdr3_aa: CAISDAGGAVGTEAFF

d_call: NA
clone_size: few
v_call: TRBV7-9
j_call: TRBJ1-3
cdr3_nt: TGTGCCAGCAGCTTAGACGGGACATGGACCTCTGGAAACACCATATATTTT
cdr3_aa: CASSLDGTWTSGNTIYF

d_call: NA
clone_size: once
v_call: TRBV9
j_call: TRBJ2-1
cdr3_nt: TGTGCCAGCAGCGTAACCGATGAGCAGTTCTTC
cdr3_aa: CASSVTDEQFF

d_call: NA
clone_size: many
v_call: TRBV28
j_call: TRBJ2-7
cdr3_nt: TGTGCCAGCAGTCCCCCAACGGTCGAGCAGTACTTC
cdr3_aa: CASSPPTVEQYF

d_call: NA
clone_size: NA
v_call: TRBV6-4
j_call: TRBJ1-3
cdr3_nt: TGTGCCAGCAGTGAGCCCAGACAGGCAAATGGAAACACCATATATTTT
cdr3_aa: CASSEPRQANGNTIYF

d_call: NA
clone_size: many
v_call: TRBV28
j_call: TRBJ2-5
cdr3_nt: TGTGCCAGCAGTTTAAACGGACATCGGGCGAGGGAGACCCAGTACTTC
cdr3_aa: CASSLNGHRARETQYF

d_call: NA
clone_size: NA
v_call: TRBV28
j_call: TRBJ1-4
cdr3_nt: TGTGCCAGCAGTGTGACATCTGAGTCGGAAAAACTGTTTTTT
cdr3_aa: CASSVTSESEKLFF

d_call: NA
clone_size: NA
v_call: TRBV29-1
j_call: TRBJ1-2
cdr3_nt: TGCAGCGTTTTCCAATTTTTAGGGGGAGATGGCTACACCTTC
cdr3_aa: CSVFQFLGGDGYTF

d_call: TRBD1
clone_size: many
v_call: TRBV27
j_call: TRBJ1-1
cdr3_nt: TGTGCCAGCGGACAGGGGAGGATGATCAACACTGAAGCTTTCTTT
cdr3_aa: CASGQGRMINTEAFF